The 17 T cell receptor beta chains below come from one sample, sequenced in a study of shared clonotypes between healthy human individuals. The protocol was immunoSEQ multiplex PCR, while the TCRdb copy is restricted to in-frame clones and leaves out a portion. The sample consists of approximately 2.5 million clones, under 95% of them appearing once. The sequencing input was naive CD4+ T cells from PBMCs. The sample's subset: CD45RA+ positively selected. The origin of the receptors is a man between 18 and 29 years old in good health. Some clones in this sample may be carry-over from other donors' samples.

This sequence joins TRBV9 and TRBJ2-3; the D gene is possibly TRBD2 (7 bases). Trimming removed 3 bases at V and 5 bases at J, with 22 bases between. CDR1 SGDLS and CDR2 YYNGEE come from the germline V gene. The CDR3 runs 17 residues. The chain's CDR3 is CASSARTRGDSIDTQYF. DNA for the CDR3: TGTGCCAGCAGCGCCCGGACTAGGGGGGATAGTATAGATACGCAGTATTTT.

This chain's CDR3 is CASSIPDRGYTGELFF. DNA for the CDR3: TGTGCCAGTAGTATCCCCGACAGGGGCTACACCGGGGAGCTGTTTTTT. The chain joins TRBV19 to TRBJ2-2, with 8 positions matching TRBD1. The CDR3 totals 16 residues. Looked up from germline, CDR1 is LNHDA and CDR2 is SQIVND (reference sequence). The trim removed 3 bases at V and 3 bases at J, leaving 6 bases unmatched.

As to this clone: Other DNA sequences in this specimen translate into the identical CDR3. The chain joins TRBV7-9 to TRBJ2-3; the D is unclear. Trimming stripped 5 bases from V and 3 bases from J, with 6 bases between. CDR3 length: 12 residues. Germline lookup yields CDR1 SEHNR and CDR2 FQNEAQ (reference sequence). The CDR3 is CASSRDTDTQYF. For the CDR3, the DNA is TGTGCCAGCAGCCGAGATACAGATACGCAGTATTTT. The full variable domain, with the rest looked up from reference TRBV7-9 and TRBJ2-3, is DTGVSQNPRHKITKRGQNVTFRCDPISEHNRLYWYRQTLGQGPEFLTYFQNEAQLEKSRLLSDRFSAERPKGSFSTLEIQRTEQGDSAMYLCASSRDTDTQYFGPGTRLTVL.

J is TRBJ2-7 and V is TRBV5-1, with TRBD1 as a possible D gene (6 bases). The V gene's germline CDR1 is SGHRS and CDR2 YFSETQ. V lost 4 bases and J 5 bases, leaving 19 bases between the germline ends. This CDR3 is built from 15 residues. CDR3 sequence: CASSAIQGSPNEQYF. The DNA for the CDR3 is TGCGCCAGCAGCGCCATACAGGGTTCCCCCAACGAGCAGTACTTC.

This sequence joins TRBV15 and TRBJ2-7; 8 positions match TRBD1. The germline V gene has CDR1 LNHNV and CDR2 YYDKDF (reference sequence). J was trimmed by 5 bases and V by 0 bases; bases with no gene match: 6. The CDR3 is 15 residues long. The CDR3 spells CATSRETDRGNEQYF. CDR3 sequence (DNA): TGTGCCACCAGCAGAGAGACCGACAGGGGTAACGAGCAGTACTTC.

This chain links TRBV28 with TRBJ2-3; weak D call: TRBD1 (6 bases). The CDR3 has 13 residues. V lost 6 bases, J lost 6 bases, and 13 bases lay in between. CDR1 is MDHEN, CDR2 SYDVKM, per germline. CDR3 in amino acids: CASRRTGMDTQYF. The CDR3 DNA reads TGTGCCAGCAGACGAACAGGGATGGATACGCAGTATTTT.

This clone came up a few times. J is TRBJ2-7 and V is TRBV18, with 11 bases lining up with TRBD2. The germline gives CDR1 KGHSH, CDR2 LQKENI. V gave up 6 bases and J gave up 4 bases; unmatched junction bases: 8. The CDR3 is 15 residues long. The CDR3 reads CASSPTSGITYEQYF. CDR3 coding DNA: TGTGCCAGCTCTCCGACTAGCGGGATTACGTACGAGCAGTACTTC.

The rearrangement joins TRBV2 to TRBJ1-5; tentative D call: TRBD1 (5 bases). The CDR3 extends over 14 amino acids. Trimming removed 2 bases at V and 5 bases at J, with 10 bases between. Germline CDR1 is SNHLY and CDR2 is FYNNEI. The CDR3: CASSELGQDQPQHF. The CDR3 bases are TGTGCCAGCAGTGAATTGGGGCAGGATCAGCCCCAGCATTTT. Complete variable domain (other parts from reference TRBV2 and TRBJ1-5): EPEVTQTPSHQVTQMGQEVILRCVPISNHLYFYWYRQILGQKVEFLVSFYNNEISEKSEIFDDQFSVERPDGSNFTLKIRSTKLEDSAMYFCASSELGQDQPQHFGDGTRLSIL.

This chain connects TRBV10-2 to TRBJ1-3; D is uncertain. CDR1 is WSHSY and CDR2 is SAAADI in the germline V gene. V lost 6 bases and J 5 bases, leaving 17 bases between the germline ends. This CDR3 region has 15 residues. The CDR3 coding sequence is TGCGCCAGCAGCCTATCAGTGACTGGAAGAAACACCATATATTTT. This gives the protein CASSLSVTGRNTIYF.

The V and J genes are TRBV2 and TRBJ2-3; the D gene could be TRBD1 or TRBD2 (5 bases each). V dropped 7 bases and J dropped 2 bases, with 16 bases sitting between them. The CDR3 length is 15 residues. Germline CDR1 reads SNHLY; CDR2 reads FYNNEI. The CDR3 DNA sequence: TGTGCCAGCACCCCTACCGGGACCTTCACAGATACGCAGTATTTT. Translating gives CASTPTGTFTDTQYF.

As regards this clone: Other nucleotide sequences in the sample specify the same CDR3. This rearrangement joins TRBV5-1 to TRBJ1-2; the match to TRBD1 covers 7 bases. Germline-derived CDR1 and CDR2 are SGHRS and YFSETQ. Germline trimming cut 4 bases from V and 1 base from J; bases unmatched to any gene: 7. CDR3 size: 15 residues. CDR3: CASSPGTALNYGYTF. The CDR3 DNA sequence: TGCGCCAGCAGCCCGGGGACAGCTCTTAACTATGGCTACACCTTC.

This chain uses TRBV7-9 with TRBJ2-3; 7 bases are a match to TRBD1. Germline CDR1 is SEHNR and CDR2 is FQNEAQ (reference sequence). With 4 bases clipped from V and 0 bases from J, the junction kept 13 bases outside the gene matches. This CDR3 is 18 amino acids long. The DNA for the CDR3 is TGTGCCAGCAGCTCGACACTCAACAGGGGCTTAAGCACAGATACGCAGTATTTT. Its protein product is CASSSTLNRGLSTDTQYF.

This rearrangement joins TRBV7-2 to TRBJ2-7; 8 bases match TRBD2. The V gene end was trimmed by 1 base and the J gene end by 6 bases; junction bases not matched to a gene: 8. The CDR3 has 15 amino acids. The germline CDR1 and CDR2 sequences are SGHTA and FQGNSA. The CDR3 DNA follows: TGTGCCAGCAGCTTAGGGGCTGGACTAGCTGGCGAGCAGTACTTC. Translating gives CASSLGAGLAGEQYF.

Turning to this clone: Other DNA sequences in this specimen translate into the identical CDR3. The chain has TRBV5-1 and TRBJ2-2; D may match TRBD1 or TRBD2 (5 bases each). The CDR3 totals 15 residues. CDR1 is SGHRS, CDR2 YFSETQ, per germline. V gave up 1 base and J gave up 4 bases, with 11 bases separating them. The DNA for the CDR3 is TGCGCCAGCAGCTTGTTGGGGGTAGGCACCGGGGAGCTGTTTTTT. This gives the protein CASSLLGVGTGELFF. Full variable domain (outside the CDR3, taken from reference TRBV5-1 and TRBJ2-2): KAGVTQTPRYLIKTRGQQVTLSCSPISGHRSVSWYQQTPGQGLQFLFEYFSETQRNKGNFPGRFSGRQFSNSRSEMNVSTLELGDSALYLCASSLLGVGTGELFFGEGSRLTVL.

J is TRBJ1-3 and V is TRBV5-5; D not certain. V dropped 2 bases and J dropped 0 bases, with 12 bases sitting between them. The germline gives CDR1 SGHKS, CDR2 YYEKEE (reference sequence). The CDR3 is 16 residues long. CDR3: CASSFTGGVSGNTIYF. CDR3 bases: TGTGCCAGCAGCTTCACTGGTGGCGTCTCTGGAAACACCATATATTTT.

The sample holds one count of this clone. This rearrangement joins TRBV5-4 to TRBJ1-1; TRBD1 agrees at 7 bases. Trimming cost V 0 bases and J 2 bases; bases outside gene matches: 4. CDR3 size: 15 residues. Germline CDR1 SGHNT, CDR2 YYREEE (reference sequence). CDR3 residues: CASSLGGTDNTEAFF. DNA of the CDR3: TGTGCCAGCAGCTTGGGGGGGACAGATAACACTGAAGCTTTCTTT.

The genes are TRBV19 and TRBJ2-7, with D perhaps matching TRBD1 (7 bases). CDR1 is LNHDA, CDR2 SQIVND, per germline (reference sequence). CDR3 length equals 15 residues. The germline V and J ends were trimmed by 5 bases and 3 bases, with 17 bases remaining between them. CDR3 sequence: CASSRGQGGLYEQYF. The CDR3 DNA sequence: TGTGCCAGTAGTCGGGGGCAGGGGGGCCTCTACGAGCAGTACTTC.